This paragraph covers one T cell receptor beta chain sequence. Its antigen is currently not known. Nothing much larger sits one base from this clone, and base qualities are not available. Using the deep immunoSEQ assay, multiplex PCR amplified TCR CDR3 regions from genomic DNA. Extracted genomic DNA from each cell subset was distributed evenly across all wells of several immunoSEQ 96-well plates, and each plate was treated as a replicate. For sorted subsets, 150 to 200 ng genomic DNA, equal to about 30,000 T cell genomes, was loaded into each replicate PCR. Purified libraries were quantified with a Qubit 3.0 fluorometer, sized on a Bioanalyzer 2100, and re-quantified with the KAPA Library Quantification kit. A separate single-read 150-cycle Illumina NextSeq 550 flow cell was used to sequence each immunoSEQ 96-well plate. The paper's processing steps were these. Because the immunoSEQ output included only junctional sequences and no quality scores, the filtering could not be the same as the filtering used for full-length reads. Sequences were annotated with PyIR, a Python wrapper for IgBLAST v1.9, and V/J genes and CDR3 were assigned using IMGT germline references. Reads were filtered out if the reads had weak V/J assignments (E-value above 1e-6), no CDR3, stop codons, out-of-frame junctions, or ambiguous translated residues. V3J clonotypes were defined as sequences sharing the same inferred V gene, J gene, and CDR3 amino acid sequence. Percentage overlap between repertoires was computed as shared unique clonotypes divided by the size of the smaller repertoire. Three approaches were used to assess repertoire richness: RTK rarefaction, the Chao1 estimator, and Recon v2.1 estimates of unobserved clonotypes. OLGA was used to compute generation probabilities for all TCRbeta clonotypes that the gDNA method yielded from a handful of donors. Imported from immuneACCESS, the table was reduced by TCRdb to in-frame sequences with V and J called. These copies leave out some clones; in studies compared against another copy, an unresolved V gene accounts for under half, and the cause of the remainder is not known. V, J and clone size reflect that table, while D and trimming were determined from the DNA. The table for this sample lists 2 million or so clones; 95% of them were counted only once. The ten most abundant clones make up under 0.15% of the sample.

This sample was included in a study of shared clonotypes between healthy human individuals (dated by TCRdb to between 2020 and 2021). About the investigation overall: The cohort included three men and a couple of women between 18 and 49 years of age. Each donor's leukapheresis produced roughly between roughly 0.85 and 10 billion PBMCs. Libraries were prepared and TCR repertoires were sequenced by different laboratories using diverse techniques, in order to increase sequencing depth and limit assay-specific biases. The study deeply sequenced blood TCR repertoires of five healthy adults to estimate repertoire size and the extent of clonotype sharing between individuals. Per donor, three plates each were used for CD4 naive and CD4 memory, two for CD8 naive, and one for CD8 memory. Study-level results and caveats: Around 5% of naive CD4, roughly 3.5% of naive CD8, approximately 2% of memory CD4, and approximately 0.4% of memory CD8 clonotypes were shared across four donors. The small number of donors limited the genetic and exposure-history diversity represented. Based on pairwise subsampling, the degree of clonotype sharing among donors was expected to be affected by sequencing depth. Larger estimated clonotype richness was generally found for naive subsets than for memory subsets. Compared with non-shared clonotypes, the clonotypes found in all four sorted-subset donors had higher generation probabilities. Sampling was restricted to blood, and TCR repertoires in tissues likely differ from the TCR repertoires found in blood. Rarefaction of sorted-subset datasets indicated incomplete sequencing despite the large sequencing depth.

The germline V gene encodes CDR1 MNHNY and CDR2 SVGAGI (reference sequence). V and J are truncated by 6 bases and 4 bases respectively, leaving an intervening sequence of 15 bases. The CDR3 measures 15 amino acids from cysteine to phenylalanine. The CDR3 DNA has 45 bases and is translated from base 1. Donors were healthy HIV-negative adults with no recently reported acute infections or vaccinations. Every donor was a Caucasian adult residing in Nashville, Tennessee, USA. CD4+ T cells were enriched by magnetic negative selection; naive cells were then positively selected on CD45RA, and the negative fraction formed the memory subset. After blood collection by leukapheresis, PBMCs were isolated using Ficoll-Histopaque density gradient centrifugation and then cryopreserved in the vapor phase of liquid nitrogen. Analytical flow cytometry was used to check the purity and quantity of every magnetically sorted T cell population. Genomic DNA was isolated from each sorted fraction and quantified by UV absorbance on a Nanodrop 2000c.

Rearrangement joined TRBV6-6 to TRBJ1-4; too little of a D gene remains to name it. The sequencing input was naive CD4+ T cells sorted from blood. This sample's cell subset or site label indicates: CD45RA+ positively selected. This sequence originates from a man between 18 and 29 years old in good health. The DNA reads as follows: TGTGCCAGCAGCCGTGGGGAGGCGAATAATGAAAAACTGTTTTTT. Translated, this is CASSRGEANNEKLFF.